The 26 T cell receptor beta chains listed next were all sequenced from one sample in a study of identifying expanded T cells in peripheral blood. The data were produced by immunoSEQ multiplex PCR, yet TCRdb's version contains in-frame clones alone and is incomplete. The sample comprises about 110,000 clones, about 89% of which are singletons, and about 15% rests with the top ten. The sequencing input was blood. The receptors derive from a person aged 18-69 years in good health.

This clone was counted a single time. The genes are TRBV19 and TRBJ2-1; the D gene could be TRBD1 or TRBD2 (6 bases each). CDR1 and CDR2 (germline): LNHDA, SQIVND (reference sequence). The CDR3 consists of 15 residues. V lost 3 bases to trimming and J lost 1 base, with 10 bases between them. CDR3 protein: CASSIRGLSYNEQFF. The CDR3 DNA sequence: TGTGCCAGTAGTATCCGGGGGCTATCCTACAATGAGCAGTTCTTC.

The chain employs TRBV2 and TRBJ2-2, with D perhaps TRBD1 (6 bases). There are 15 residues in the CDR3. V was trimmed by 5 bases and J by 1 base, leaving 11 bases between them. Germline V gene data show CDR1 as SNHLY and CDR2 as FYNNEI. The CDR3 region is CASSPRDKNTGELFF. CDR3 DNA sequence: TGTGCCAGCAGTCCCCGGGACAAGAACACCGGGGAGCTGTTTTTT. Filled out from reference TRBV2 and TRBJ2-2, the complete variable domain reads EPEVTQTPSHQVTQMGQEVILRCVPISNHLYFYWYRQILGQKVEFLVSFYNNEISEKSEIFDDQFSVERPDGSNFTLKIRSTKLEDSAMYFCASSPRDKNTGELFFGEGSRLTVL.

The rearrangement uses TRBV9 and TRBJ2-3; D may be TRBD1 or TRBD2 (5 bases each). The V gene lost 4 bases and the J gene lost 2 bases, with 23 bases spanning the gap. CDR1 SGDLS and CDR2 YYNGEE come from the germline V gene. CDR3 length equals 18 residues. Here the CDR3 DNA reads TGTGCCAGCAGCCATAGCCGGGACCCACAAAAAACCACAGATACGCAGTATTTT. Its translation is CASSHSRDPQKTTDTQYF.

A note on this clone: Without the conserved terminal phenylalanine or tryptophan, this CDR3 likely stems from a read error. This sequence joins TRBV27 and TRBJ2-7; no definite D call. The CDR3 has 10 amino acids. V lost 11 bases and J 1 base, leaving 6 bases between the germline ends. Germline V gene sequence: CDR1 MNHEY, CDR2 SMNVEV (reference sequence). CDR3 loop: CAAGSYEQYL. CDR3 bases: TGTGCCGCTGGGTCCTACGAGCAGTACCTC.

The chain's CDR3 is CASSGGTDYGYTF. The DNA for the CDR3 is TGTGCCAGCAGTGGCGGGACAGACTATGGCTACACCTTC. J is TRBJ1-2 and V is TRBV25-1, with 7 nucleotides matching TRBD1. The junction had 2 bases not matched to a gene; V was cut back by 4 bases and J by 3 bases. In germline, CDR1 is MGHDK, CDR2 SYGVNS. The CDR3 extends over 13 amino acids.

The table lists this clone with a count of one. DNA of the CDR3: TGTGCCAGCTCGACGGGGGTAATTGGCTACACCTTC. Amino acid sequence: CASSTGVIGYTF. The rearrangement joins TRBV6-5 to TRBJ1-2; a possible D gene is TRBD1 (5 bases). Trimming removed 8 bases at V and 7 bases at J, with 14 bases between. The germline CDR1 and CDR2 sequences are MNHEY and SVGAGI. The CDR3 sequence is 12 residues long.

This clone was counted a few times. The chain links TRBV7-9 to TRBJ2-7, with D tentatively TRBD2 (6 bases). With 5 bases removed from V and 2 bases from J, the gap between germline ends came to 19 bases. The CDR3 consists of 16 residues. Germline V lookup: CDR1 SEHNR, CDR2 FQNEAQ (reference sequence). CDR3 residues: CASSPWTRGHPYEQYF. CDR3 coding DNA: TGTGCCAGCAGCCCCTGGACGCGGGGCCACCCCTACGAGCAGTACTTC.

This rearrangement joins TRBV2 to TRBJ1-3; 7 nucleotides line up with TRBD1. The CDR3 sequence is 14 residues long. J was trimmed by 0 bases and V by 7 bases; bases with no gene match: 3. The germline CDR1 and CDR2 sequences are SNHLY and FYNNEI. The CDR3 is CASKRDSSGNTIYF. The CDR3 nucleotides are TGTGCCAGCAAACGGGACAGCTCTGGAAACACCATATATTTT.

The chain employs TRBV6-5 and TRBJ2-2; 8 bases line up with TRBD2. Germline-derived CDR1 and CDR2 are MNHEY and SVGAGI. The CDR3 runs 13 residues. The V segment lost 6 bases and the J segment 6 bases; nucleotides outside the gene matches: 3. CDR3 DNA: TGTGCCAGCAGGTCGGGGGGGCCCGGGGAGCTGTTTTTT. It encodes CASRSGGPGELFF.

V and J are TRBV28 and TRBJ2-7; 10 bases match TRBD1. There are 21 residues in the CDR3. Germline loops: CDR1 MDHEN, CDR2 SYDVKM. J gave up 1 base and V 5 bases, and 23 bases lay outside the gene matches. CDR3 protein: CASSHISTSLLGTGDSYEQYF. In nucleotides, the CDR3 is TGTGCCAGCAGTCACATCTCAACCTCGCTCCTCGGGACAGGGGATTCCTACGAGCAGTACTTC.

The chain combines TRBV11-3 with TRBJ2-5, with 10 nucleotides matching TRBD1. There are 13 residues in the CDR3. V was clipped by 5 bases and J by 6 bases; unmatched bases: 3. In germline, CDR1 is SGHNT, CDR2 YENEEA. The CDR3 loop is CASSTDRGQTQYF. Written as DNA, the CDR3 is TGTGCCAGCAGCACCGACAGGGGGCAGACCCAGTACTTC.

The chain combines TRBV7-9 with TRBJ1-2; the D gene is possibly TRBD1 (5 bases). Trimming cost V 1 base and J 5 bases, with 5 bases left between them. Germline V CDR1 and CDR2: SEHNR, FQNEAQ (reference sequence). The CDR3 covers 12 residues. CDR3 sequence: CASSLEGYGYTF. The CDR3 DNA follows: TGTGCCAGCAGCTTAGAGGGGTATGGCTACACCTTC.

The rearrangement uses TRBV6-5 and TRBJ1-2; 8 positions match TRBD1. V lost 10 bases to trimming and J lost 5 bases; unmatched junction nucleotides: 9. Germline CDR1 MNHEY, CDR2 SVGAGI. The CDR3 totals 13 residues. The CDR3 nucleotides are TGTGCCACCAGGGGGCCAAGTTATTATGGCTACACCTTC. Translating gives CATRGPSYYGYTF.

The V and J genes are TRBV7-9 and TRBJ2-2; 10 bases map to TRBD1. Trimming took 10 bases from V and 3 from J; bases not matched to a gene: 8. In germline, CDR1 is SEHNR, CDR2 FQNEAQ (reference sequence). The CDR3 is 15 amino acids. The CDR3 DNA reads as TGTGCCACACCAAAAGGGACAGGGGACACCGGGGAGCTGTTTTTT. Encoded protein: CATPKGTGDTGELFF. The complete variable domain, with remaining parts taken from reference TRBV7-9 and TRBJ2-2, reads DTGVSQNPRHKITKRGQNVTFRCDPISEHNRLYWYRQTLGQGPEFLTYFQNEAQLEKSRLLSDRFSAERPKGSFSTLEIQRTEQGDSAMYLCATPKGTGDTGELFFGEGSRLTVL.

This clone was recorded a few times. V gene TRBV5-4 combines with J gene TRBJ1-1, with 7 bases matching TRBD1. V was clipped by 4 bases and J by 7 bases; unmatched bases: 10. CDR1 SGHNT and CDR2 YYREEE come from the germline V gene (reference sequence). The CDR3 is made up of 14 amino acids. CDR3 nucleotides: TGTGCCAGCAGCCCCACTTCGGACAGGATTGAAGCTTTCTTT. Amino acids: CASSPTSDRIEAFF.

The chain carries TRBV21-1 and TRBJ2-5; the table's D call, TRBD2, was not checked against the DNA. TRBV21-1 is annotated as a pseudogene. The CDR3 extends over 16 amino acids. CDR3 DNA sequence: TGTGCCAGCAGCGGCGGCGGCGGGAGTCACGAAGAGACCCAGTACTTC. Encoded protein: CASSGGGGSHEETQYF.

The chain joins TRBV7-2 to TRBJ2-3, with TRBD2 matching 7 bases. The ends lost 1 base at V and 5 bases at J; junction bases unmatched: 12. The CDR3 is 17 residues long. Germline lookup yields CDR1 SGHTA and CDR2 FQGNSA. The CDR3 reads CASSLEVFLGGRDTQYF. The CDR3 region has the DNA TGTGCCAGCAGCTTAGAAGTGTTCCTGGGGGGGAGAGATACGCAGTATTTT.

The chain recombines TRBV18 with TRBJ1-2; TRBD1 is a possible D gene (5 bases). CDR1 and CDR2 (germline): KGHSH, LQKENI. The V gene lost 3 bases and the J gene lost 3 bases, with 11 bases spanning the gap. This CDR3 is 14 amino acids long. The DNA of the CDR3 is TGTGCCAGCTCACCTCAGGGTCTCGACTATGGCTACACCTTC. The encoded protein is CASSPQGLDYGYTF.

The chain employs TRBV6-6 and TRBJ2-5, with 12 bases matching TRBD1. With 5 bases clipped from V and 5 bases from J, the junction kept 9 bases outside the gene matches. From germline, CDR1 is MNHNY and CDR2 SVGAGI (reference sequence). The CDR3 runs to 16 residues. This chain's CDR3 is CASSHPGQGARETQYF. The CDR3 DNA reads TGTGCCAGCAGTCACCCGGGACAGGGGGCGAGGGAGACCCAGTACTTC.

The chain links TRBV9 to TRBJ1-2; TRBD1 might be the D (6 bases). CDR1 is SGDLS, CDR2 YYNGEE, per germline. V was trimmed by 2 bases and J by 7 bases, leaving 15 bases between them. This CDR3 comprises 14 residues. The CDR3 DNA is TGTGCCAGCAGCGTCGGCAGGGGAGTTCGTGGCTACACCTTC. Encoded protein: CASSVGRGVRGYTF.

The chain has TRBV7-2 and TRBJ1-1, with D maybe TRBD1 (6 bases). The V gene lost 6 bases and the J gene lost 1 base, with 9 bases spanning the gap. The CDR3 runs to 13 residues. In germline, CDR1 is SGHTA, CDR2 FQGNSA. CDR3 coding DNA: TGTGCCAGCAGTTGGACAGCGAACACTGAAGCTTTCTTT. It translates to CASSWTANTEAFF.

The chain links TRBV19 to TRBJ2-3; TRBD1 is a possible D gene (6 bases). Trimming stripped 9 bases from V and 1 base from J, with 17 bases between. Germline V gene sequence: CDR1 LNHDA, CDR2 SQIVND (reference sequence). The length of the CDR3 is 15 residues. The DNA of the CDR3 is TGTGCCAGCCGAGACCAGGGGTGGGGCACAGATACGCAGTATTTT. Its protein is CASRDQGWGTDTQYF.

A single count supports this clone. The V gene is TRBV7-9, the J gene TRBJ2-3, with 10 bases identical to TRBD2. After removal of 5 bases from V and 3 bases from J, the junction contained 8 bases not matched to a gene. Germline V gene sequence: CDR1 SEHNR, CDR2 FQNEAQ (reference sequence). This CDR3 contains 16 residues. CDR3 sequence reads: CASSPSGGAGTDTQYF. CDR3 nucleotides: TGTGCCAGCAGCCCCAGCGGGGGGGCCGGGACAGATACGCAGTATTTT.

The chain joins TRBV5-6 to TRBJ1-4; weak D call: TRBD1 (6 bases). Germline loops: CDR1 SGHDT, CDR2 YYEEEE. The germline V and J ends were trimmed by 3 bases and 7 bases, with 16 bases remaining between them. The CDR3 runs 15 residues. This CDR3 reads CASSWRGGTGEKLFF. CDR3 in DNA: TGTGCCAGCAGCTGGAGAGGGGGAACGGGTGAAAAACTGTTTTTT. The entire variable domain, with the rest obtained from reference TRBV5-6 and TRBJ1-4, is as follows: DAGVTQSPTHLIKTRGQQVTLRCSPKSGHDTVSWYQQALGQGPQFIFQYYEEEERQRGNFPDRFSGHQFPNYSSELNVNALLLGDSALYLCASSWRGGTGEKLFFGSGTQLSVL.

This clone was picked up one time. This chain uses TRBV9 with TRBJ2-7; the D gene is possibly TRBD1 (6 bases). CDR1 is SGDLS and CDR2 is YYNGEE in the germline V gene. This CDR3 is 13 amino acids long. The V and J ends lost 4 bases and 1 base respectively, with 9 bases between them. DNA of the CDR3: TGTGCCAGCAGCCCCGGACAGTCCTACGAGCAGTACTTC. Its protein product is CASSPGQSYEQYF.

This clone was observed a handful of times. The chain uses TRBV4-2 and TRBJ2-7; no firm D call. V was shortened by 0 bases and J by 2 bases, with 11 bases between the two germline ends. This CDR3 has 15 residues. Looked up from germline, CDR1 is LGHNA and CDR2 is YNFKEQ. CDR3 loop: CASSQDPYGTYEQYF. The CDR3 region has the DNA TGTGCCAGCAGCCAAGATCCCTATGGGACCTACGAGCAGTACTTC.